These T cell receptor beta chains were read from a single sample in a study of CD8 T cells in ankylosing spondylitis. TCRdb fed the 5' RACE reads into MiXCR, producing one record per CDR3 protein. Of 100,000 to 150,000 distinct CDR3 sequences in the sample, around 9.7% were seen once. The sequenced sample consisted of blood, either unsorted or a sorted T cell fraction (not recorded which). The receptors were gathered from a male donor with ankylosing spondylitis or in good health (not recorded which). CDR3s include the opening cysteine and the closing phenylalanine or tryptophan. Each record gives: D gene, V gene, J gene, clone size, CDR3 protein, CDR3 DNA. The D gene is left open where the match is weak. Size is omitted from some rows. Given values are once, few, many or a class for expanded clones.

TRBD1,TRBV20-1,TRBJ1-6,.,CSAIRDRNSPLHF,TGCAGTGCCATTCGGGACAGGAATTCACCCCTCCACTTT
.,TRBV12-3/TRBV12-4,TRBJ2-6,many,CASSPGRTGANVLTF,TGTGCCAGCAGTCCCGGACGGACTGGGGCCAACGTCCTGACTTTC
TRBD2,TRBV3-1,TRBJ2-5,many,CASSPEAGGPFWQETQYF,TGTGCCAGCAGCCCGGAGGCGGGAGGTCCGTTTTGGCAAGAGACCCAGTACTTC
TRBD2,TRBV7-2,TRBJ2-1,many,CASTWTSGGNNEQFF,TGTGCCAGCACCTGGACTAGCGGGGGGAACAATGAGCAGTTCTTC
.,TRBV7-7,TRBJ2-1,many,CASSLGLYNEQFF,TGTGCCAGCAGCTTAGGACTGTACAATGAGCAGTTCTTC
.,TRBV20-1,TRBJ1-6,few,CCARDRGRVFRNSPLHF,TGCTGTGCTAGAGATCGGGGGCGGGTATTTCGTAATTCACCCCTCCACTTT
.,TRBV6-2/TRBV6-3,TRBJ2-5,many,CASSYFQEETQYF,TGTGCCAGCAGTTATTTTCAGGAAGAGACCCAGTACTTC
.,TRBV5-5,TRBJ2-1,many,CASSTQFRGGIYNEQFF,TGTGCCAGCAGCACCCAATTCAGGGGAGGGATATACAATGAGCAGTTCTTC
.,TRBV7-2,TRBJ2-3,.,CASTTLGESTDTQYF,TGTGCCAGCACCACGCTCGGGGAGAGCACAGATACGCAGTATTTT
.,TRBV5-1,TRBJ1-3,.,CASTSGTTFSGNTIYF,TGCGCCAGCACCTCCGGGACGACATTCTCTGGAAACACCATATATTTT
.,TRBV6-2/TRBV6-3,TRBJ1-1,many,CASSYPRRPRGTEAFF,TGTGCCAGCAGTTACCCTAGACGGCCTCGAGGCACTGAAGCTTTCTTT
TRBD2,TRBV4-3,TRBJ2-7,many,CASSQDSSGRLSYEQYF,TGCGCCAGCAGCCAAGATTCTAGCGGGAGACTCTCCTACGAGCAGTACTTC
TRBD1,TRBV29-1,TRBJ2-5,many,CSVRQGQETQYF,TGCAGCGTCCGACAGGGTCAAGAGACCCAGTACTTC
TRBD1,TRBV20-1,TRBJ1-5,.,CSASNGQAINQPQHF,TGCAGTGCTAGCAACGGACAGGCCATCAATCAGCCCCAGCATTTT
.,TRBV5-1,TRBJ2-1,few,CASSLVDNLNSYNEQFF,TGCGCCAGCAGCTTGGTGGATAACCTTAACTCGTACAATGAGCAGTTCTTC
.,TRBV24-1,TRBJ2-1,many,CATGTEAGGSYNEQFF,TGTGCCACCGGAACCGAGGCTGGGGGCTCCTACAATGAGCAGTTCTTC
.,TRBV20-1,TRBJ2-7,many,CSAGRYEQYF,TGCAGTGCGGGAAGATACGAGCAGTACTTC